This passage covers 28 T cell receptor beta chains from one sample sequenced in a study of blood T cells in healthy people across ages. Together with a sample-barcoded 5' primer, a J-beta primer mix was included in a second PCR lasting about 6 to 11 cycles. TCRdb itself ran the 5' RACE reads through MiXCR, one entry per CDR3 protein. Altogether hundreds of thousands of distinct CDR3 sequences are present, around 20% being singletons, with the ten largest covering 3.5% to 4%. Sequenced: blood. The source is a man in his 70s in good health.

The chain couples TRBV30 to TRBJ2-3; D not resolved. V was cut by 6 bases and J by 1 base, with 8 bases left in between. Germline CDR1 GTSNPN, CDR2 SVGIG (reference sequence). CDR3 length: 12 amino acids. The CDR3 here is CACERGTDTQYF. The CDR3 region has the DNA TGTGCCTGCGAAAGGGGCACAGATACGCAGTATTTT.

The V and J genes are TRBV28 and TRBJ2-1, with D perhaps TRBD2 (6 bases). The CDR3 spans 14 residues. CDR1 and CDR2 (germline): MDHEN, SYDVKM. V gave up 6 bases and J gave up 6 bases, with 15 bases separating them. CDR3 coding DNA: TGTGCCAGCAGCGCGGGATCTCCCCCCAATGAGCAGTTCTTC. It is translated as CASSAGSPPNEQFF.

The CDR3: CASSQDVSYEQYF. The CDR3 bases are TGTGCCAGCAGCCAAGACGTCAGTTACGAGCAGTACTTC. V is TRBV4-2 and J is TRBJ2-7; D is uncertain. CDR3 length equals 13 residues. Trimming shortened V by 0 bases and J by 4 bases, and 7 bases separated the two germline ends. CDR1 and CDR2 from the germline V gene are LGHNA and YNFKEQ.

This rearrangement joins TRBV27 to TRBJ1-1; 11 bases fit TRBD1. In germline, CDR1 is MNHEY, CDR2 SMNVEV (reference sequence). Trimming removed 7 bases from V and 4 bases from J; junction bases left unmatched: 8. This CDR3 is 15 amino acids long. The CDR3 reads CASTPGQGVGTEAFF. As DNA, the CDR3 is TGTGCCAGCACACCGGGACAGGGGGTCGGCACTGAAGCTTTCTTT.

This clonotype was seen a handful of times. V and J are TRBV5-1 and TRBJ1-5, with D uncertain. The CDR3 runs 15 residues. Per the germline V gene, CDR1 is SGHRS and CDR2 is YFSETQ. Trimming pared 4 bases from V and 1 base from J, leaving 12 bases between. The CDR3 region is CASSEAGVSNQPQHF. The CDR3 DNA is TGCGCCAGCAGCGAGGCAGGCGTGAGCAATCAGCCCCAGCATTTT. The variable domain in full, with the rest retrieved from reference TRBV5-1 and TRBJ1-5, is KAGVTQTPRYLIKTRGQQVTLSCSPISGHRSVSWYQQTPGQGLQFLFEYFSETQRNKGNFPGRFSGRQFSNSRSEMNVSTLELGDSALYLCASSEAGVSNQPQHFGDGTRLSIL.

This chain uses TRBV6-2 or TRBV6-3 with TRBJ1-2; no clear D gene. Germline V gene lookup returns CDR1 MNHEY and CDR2 SVGEGT. The V and J ends lost 2 bases and 8 bases respectively, with 6 bases between them. The CDR3 covers 11 residues. CDR3 sequence (DNA): TGTGCCAGCAGTTACCAGGAGGGCTACACCTTC. It is translated as CASSYQEGYTF.

This clonotype has just a few counts. CDR3 DNA: TGTGCCAGCAGCCGGATAGCGGGAGGATTTGGGGCCAACGTCCTGACTTTC. This sequence encodes CASSRIAGGFGANVLTF. The chain combines TRBV7-3 with TRBJ2-6; TRBD2 agrees at 10 bases. The CDR3 spans 17 residues. The germline CDR1 and CDR2 sequences are SGHTA and FQGTGA. V shed 5 bases, J shed 3 bases, and the junction held 7 bases outside the gene matches.

The chain recombines TRBV20-1 with TRBJ1-1; 8 nucleotides match TRBD1. V was clipped by 6 bases and J by 2 bases; unmatched bases: 11. Germline CDR1 DFQATT, CDR2 SNEGSKA (reference sequence). CDR3 length: 15 residues. This chain's CDR3 is CSANQAGTGNTEAFF. CDR3 sequence (DNA): TGCAGTGCCAACCAAGCCGGGACAGGCAACACTGAAGCTTTCTTT.

The chain links TRBV9 to TRBJ1-1, with 7 bases identical to TRBD1. With V trimmed by 0 bases and J by 8 bases, 4 bases remained unmatched. This CDR3 comprises 13 residues. Germline CDR1 reads SGDLS; CDR2 reads YYNGEE. CDR3 DNA sequence: TGTGCCAGCAGCGTAGGACAGGGATCGGAAGCTTTCTTT. This codes for CASSVGQGSEAFF.

This clonotype was counted only a few times. V usage is TRBV5-1 and J usage is TRBJ2-1; 13 nucleotides agree with TRBD2. Trimming at V came to 4 bases and at J to 9 bases, leaving 10 bases not matched to a gene. The CDR3 is 16 amino acids. Germline assignment: CDR1 SGHRS and CDR2 YFSETQ. The CDR3 is CASSRTSGSQFTEQFF. In DNA form, the CDR3 reads TGCGCCAGCAGCCGGACTAGCGGGAGCCAATTTACTGAGCAGTTCTTC.

This clonotype was counted between two and nine times. The chain couples TRBV29-1 to TRBJ2-7; tentatively, D is TRBD1 (6 bases). Per germline, CDR1 SQVTM and CDR2 ANQGSEA. Trimming cost V 7 bases and J 7 bases, with 14 bases left between them. The CDR3 extends over 11 amino acids. This CDR3 reads CSAMDSPEQYF. The CDR3 DNA reads as TGCAGCGCGATGGACAGCCCTGAGCAGTACTTC.

To note about this clonotype: This sequence may be a read error, since a much larger clone differs from it by one base. This chain joins TRBV5-8 and TRBJ1-1; possible D gene TRBD1, 5 bases. The CDR3 runs 12 residues. CDR1 and CDR2 from the germline V gene are SGHTS and YDEGEE. The CDR3 is CAGSFGGTEAFF. As DNA, the CDR3 is TGTGCCGGCAGCTTCGGGGGGACTGAAGCTTTCTTT.

The V and J genes are TRBV7-9 and TRBJ2-1, with unresolved D. Germline V lookup: CDR1 SEHNR, CDR2 FQNEAQ (reference sequence). The CDR3 covers 16 residues. V lost 3 bases, J lost 12 bases, and 24 bases lay in between. In nucleotides, the CDR3 is TGTGCCAGCAGCTTCCCATTAGCTGATAAGGCCCGAGGGCAGTTCTTC. It codes for CASSFPLADKARGQFF.

This clonotype turned up a few times. The V and J genes are TRBV12-5 and TRBJ2-2; 9 bases are a match to TRBD1. Germline loops: CDR1 LGHNT, CDR2 FRNRAP. J was trimmed by 1 base and V by 7 bases; bases with no gene match: 4. The CDR3 is made up of 15 amino acids. The DNA of the CDR3 is TGTGCTAGTGCCCTGGGACAGGGGAACACCGGGGAGCTGTTTTTT. Protein: CASALGQGNTGELFF.

This rearrangement joins TRBV20-1 to TRBJ1-1; D is uncertain. CDR1 is DFQATT and CDR2 is SNEGSKA in the germline V gene (reference sequence). CDR3 length: 15 amino acids. V was trimmed by 3 bases and J by 3 bases, leaving 17 bases between them. The CDR3, as DNA: TGCAGTGCTAGTGTGACGGATCCAGCGTACACTGAAGCTTTCTTT. Translation gives CSASVTDPAYTEAFF.

This clonotype occurred a few times. The gene calls are TRBV5-1 and TRBJ1-4, with TRBD1 identical over 7 bases. Per germline, CDR1 SGHRS and CDR2 YFSETQ. Trimming at V came to 0 bases and at J to 7 bases, leaving 6 bases not matched to a gene. The CDR3 runs to 15 residues. Here the CDR3 reads CASSLAEGAAEKLFF. The CDR3 DNA is TGCGCCAGCAGCTTGGCCGAGGGGGCCGCTGAAAAACTGTTTTTT.

The J gene is TRBJ2-5, the V gene TRBV2; D remains unclear. The DNA end lines up better with TRBJ2-1; the J call may be wrong. Germline CDR1 is SNHLY and CDR2 is FYNNEI. This CDR3 comprises 15 residues. The CDR3 region is CASSDAAILFNEQFF. The CDR3 nucleotides are TGTGCCAGCAGTGATGCGGCTATTCTATTCAATGAGCAGTTCTTC.

This clonotype was seen a handful of times. This chain connects TRBV20-1 to TRBJ2-5; 7 nucleotides match TRBD2. The end of the DNA is better explained by TRBJ2-1, so the J call may be wrong. CDR1 DFQATT and CDR2 SNEGSKA come from the germline V gene (reference sequence). The CDR3 is made up of 13 amino acids. CDR3 in DNA: TGCAGTGCTGCCGGGACTAAAAGTGATGAGCAGTTCTTC. Amino acids: CSAAGTKSDEQFF.

The J gene is TRBJ2-3, the V gene TRBV11-2, with 7 bases matching TRBD2. The CDR3 is 14 amino acids. Per the germline V gene, CDR1 is SGHAT and CDR2 is FQNNGV. Trimming cost V 5 bases and J 4 bases; bases outside gene matches: 6. CDR3 bases: TGTGCCAGCAGCCCCCGGACTAGATCAGATACGCAGTATTTT. This gives the protein CASSPRTRSDTQYF.

This clonotype was picked up a small number of times. The J gene is TRBJ1-1, the V gene TRBV24-1, with 8 bases that match TRBD1. CDR3 length equals 13 residues. Germline V gene data show CDR1 as KGHDR and CDR2 as SFDVKD. Unmatched junction bases numbered 5, after V lost 8 bases and J lost 4 bases. The CDR3 is CATTVDRVTEAFF. CDR3 nucleotide sequence: TGTGCCACCACCGTGGACAGGGTCACTGAAGCTTTCTTT.

The chain uses TRBV5-1 and TRBJ2-7; perhaps TRBD1 as D (6 bases). The CDR3 has 15 amino acids. Germline CDR1 and CDR2: SGHRS and YFSETQ. V was cut by 1 base and J by 6 bases, with 17 bases left in between. The CDR3 loop reads CASSLQGSAIGEQYF. The CDR3 DNA reads TGCGCCAGCAGCTTGCAGGGGTCGGCTATTGGCGAGCAGTACTTC.

This clonotype was observed many times. This rearrangement joins TRBV5-5 to TRBJ2-5; D gene uncertain. Between the trimmed V and J ends, which lost 6 bases and 0 bases, there was a span of 9 bases. This CDR3 spans 13 amino acids. Germline lookup yields CDR1 SGHKS and CDR2 YYEKEE (reference sequence). Here the CDR3 reads CASNLAHQETQYF. As DNA, the CDR3 is TGTGCCAGCAACCTGGCCCACCAAGAGACCCAGTACTTC.

The V and J genes are TRBV7-9 and TRBJ2-3, with 16 bases fitting TRBD2. V shed 5 bases and J 5 bases; nucleotides not matched to a gene: 4. The CDR3 consists of 16 residues. Germline V gives CDR1 SEHNR, CDR2 FQNEAQ (reference sequence). CDR3 coding DNA: TGTGCCAGCAGCAGGGGACTAGCGGGAGGGGAAGATACGCAGTATTTT. Its translation: CASSRGLAGGEDTQYF.

The rearrangement links TRBV2 to TRBJ2-3, with 10 positions matching TRBD2. J gave up 2 bases and V 6 bases, and 5 bases lay outside the gene matches. The germline V gene has CDR1 SNHLY and CDR2 FYNNEI. This CDR3 has 15 residues. CDR3 protein: CASSRTSGDTDTQYF. The CDR3 DNA sequence: TGTGCCAGCAGCCGGACTAGCGGCGACACAGATACGCAGTATTTT.

This clonotype was counted between two and nine times. This chain links TRBV20-1 with TRBJ2-6; D unclear. There are 13 residues in the CDR3. Germline values: CDR1 DFQATT, CDR2 SNEGSKA (reference sequence). Trimming took off 4 bases at V and 2 bases at J, with 6 bases between the two ends. Here the CDR3 DNA reads TGCAGTGCTACCGCCACTGGGGCCAACGTCCTGACTTTC. Translated, it gives CSATATGANVLTF.

This clonotype was counted ten times or more. The genes are TRBV20-1 and TRBJ2-3, with D hard to call. The CDR3 spans 13 residues. Per the germline V gene, CDR1 is DFQATT and CDR2 is SNEGSKA (reference sequence). The V and J ends lost 7 bases and 1 base respectively, with 12 bases between them. The CDR3 here is CSEMLPGTDTQYF. CDR3 DNA: TGCAGTGAGATGCTCCCGGGCACAGATACGCAGTATTTT.

CDR3 sequence (DNA): TGTGCCAGCAGTTTGTGGGATGGGGGGGGAGCCAAAAACATTCAGTACTTC. Residues: CASSLWDGGGAKNIQYF. This chain joins TRBV28 and TRBJ2-4; TRBD2 agrees at 7 bases. Germline CDR1 is MDHEN and CDR2 is SYDVKM. CDR3 size: 17 residues. V shed 3 bases, J shed 0 bases, and the junction held 8 bases outside the gene matches.

Only a few counts were recorded for this clonotype. The genes are TRBV4-1 and TRBJ1-2, with D uncertain. The CDR3 spans 15 residues. CDR1 is MGHRA and CDR2 is YSYEKL in the germline V gene. The V end was cut by 0 bases, the J end by 4 bases, with 12 bases between. The CDR3 region is CASSQEDTAIYGYTF. As DNA, the CDR3 is TGCGCCAGCAGCCAAGAAGATACGGCTATCTATGGCTACACCTTC.